Following are 8 T cell receptor beta chains from one sample sequenced in a study of cytomegalovirus exposure and HLA in healthy donors (dated by TCRdb to between 2016 and 2019). The library was generated by the immunoSEQ multiplex PCR assay. For the multiplex PCR, a mixture combining 60 forward primers for TCR Vbeta segments and 13 reverse primers for TCR Jbeta segments was used. TCRdb retrieved this table from immuneACCESS and kept in-frame rearrangements only. Not all clones are present; in checked studies, unresolved V genes account for under half, and no reason is known for the remainder. This sample is represented by under 300,000 clones; roughly four fifths of them were singletons. The ten largest clones represent about 8% of the sample. The sequencing input was PBMCs. Receptor source: a woman between 55 and 75 years old in good health and CMV-seropositive.

This sequence joins TRBV7-2 and TRBJ2-1; 12 nucleotides match TRBD2. The CDR3 extends over 18 amino acids. V dropped 1 base and J dropped 1; count of bases not matched to a gene: 5. Germline lookup yields CDR1 SGHTA and CDR2 FQGNSA. CDR3 amino acids: CASSLVASGGGSYNEQFF. The DNA for the CDR3 is TGTGCCAGCAGCTTAGTGGCTAGCGGGGGGGGGTCCTACAATGAGCAGTTCTTC.

The chain has TRBV7-9 and TRBJ1-3; the D is unclear. This CDR3 has 12 amino acids. V was trimmed by 7 bases and J by 4 bases, leaving 8 bases between them. Germline V CDR1 and CDR2: SEHNR, FQNEAQ (reference sequence). The CDR3 sequence is CASTGSGNTIYF. The CDR3, as DNA: TGTGCCAGCACGGGTTCCGGAAACACCATATATTTT. The whole variable domain, remainder taken from reference TRBV7-9 and TRBJ1-3, is DTGVSQNPRHKITKRGQNVTFRCDPISEHNRLYWYRQTLGQGPEFLTYFQNEAQLEKSRLLSDRFSAERPKGSFSTLEIQRTEQGDSAMYLCASTGSGNTIYFGEGSWLTVV.

J is TRBJ1-4 and V is TRBV30; D not certain. Germline V CDR1 and CDR2: GTSNPN, SVGIG (reference sequence). V was trimmed by 0 bases and J by 3 bases, leaving 8 bases between them. This CDR3 is built from 14 residues. This chain's CDR3 is CAWSVQVSNEKLFF. CDR3 coding DNA: TGTGCCTGGAGTGTACAAGTCTCTAATGAAAAACTGTTTTTT.

The gene calls are TRBV18 and TRBJ1-1; D is uncertain. Trimming stripped 4 bases from V and 0 bases from J, with 12 bases between. Germline V gives CDR1 KGHSH, CDR2 LQKENI. CDR3 size: 15 residues. CDR3 nucleotides: TGTGCCAGCTCACAACAGTGGAACATGAACACTGAAGCTTTCTTT. Translated: CASSQQWNMNTEAFF.

The V and J genes are TRBV19 and TRBJ2-1; 10 nucleotides agree with TRBD1. This CDR3 is built from 14 residues. Germline V lookup: CDR1 LNHDA, CDR2 SQIVND (reference sequence). V was clipped by 3 bases and J by 6 bases; unmatched bases: 2. The CDR3 loop is CASSMWTGGNEQFF. CDR3 coding DNA: TGTGCCAGTAGTATGTGGACAGGGGGCAATGAGCAGTTCTTC.

The rearrangement links TRBV7-9 to TRBJ2-1; perhaps TRBD1 as D (6 bases). Between the trimmed V and J ends, which lost 5 bases and 0 bases, there was a span of 14 bases. Germline V gives CDR1 SEHNR, CDR2 FQNEAQ (reference sequence). The CDR3 contains 16 residues. The CDR3 reads CASSPLQGTSYNEQFF. In DNA form, the CDR3 reads TGTGCCAGCAGCCCACTACAGGGTACCTCCTACAATGAGCAGTTCTTC. The full variable domain, with the rest looked up from reference TRBV7-9 and TRBJ2-1, is DTGVSQNPRHKITKRGQNVTFRCDPISEHNRLYWYRQTLGQGPEFLTYFQNEAQLEKSRLLSDRFSAERPKGSFSTLEIQRTEQGDSAMYLCASSPLQGTSYNEQFFGPGTRLTVL.

V gene TRBV5-1 combines with J gene TRBJ2-1; D is unresolved. With 0 bases removed from V and 0 bases from J, the gap between germline ends came to 13 bases. Germline V CDR1 and CDR2: SGHRS, YFSETQ. The CDR3 extends over 17 amino acids. The CDR3 loop is CASSLAGLASSYNEQFF. The CDR3 DNA is TGCGCCAGCAGCTTGGCTGGTCTCGCGAGCTCCTACAATGAGCAGTTCTTC.

The J gene is TRBJ2-2, the V gene TRBV2; no clear D gene. The ends were cut back, 6 bases at V and 7 bases at J, with 15 bases in the middle. The germline V gene has CDR1 SNHLY and CDR2 FYNNEI. The CDR3 is 14 residues long. The CDR3 sequence: CASRAQSNHGELFF. In nucleotides, the CDR3 is TGTGCCAGCAGAGCGCAGAGCAATCACGGGGAGCTGTTTTTT.